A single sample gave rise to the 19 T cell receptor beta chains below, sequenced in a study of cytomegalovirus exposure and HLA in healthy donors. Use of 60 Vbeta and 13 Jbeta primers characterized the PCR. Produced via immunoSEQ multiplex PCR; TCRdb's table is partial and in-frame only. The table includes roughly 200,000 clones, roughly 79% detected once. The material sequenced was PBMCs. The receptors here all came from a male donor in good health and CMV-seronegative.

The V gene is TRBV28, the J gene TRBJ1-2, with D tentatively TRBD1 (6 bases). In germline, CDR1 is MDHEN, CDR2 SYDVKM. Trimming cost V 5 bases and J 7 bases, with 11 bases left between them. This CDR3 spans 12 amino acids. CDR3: CASSLTGVGYTF. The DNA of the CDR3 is TGTGCCAGCAGTCTGACAGGCGTTGGCTACACCTTC.

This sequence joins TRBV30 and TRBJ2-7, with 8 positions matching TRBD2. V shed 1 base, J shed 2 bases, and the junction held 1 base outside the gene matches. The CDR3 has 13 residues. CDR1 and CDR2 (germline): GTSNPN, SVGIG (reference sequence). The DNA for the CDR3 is TGTGCCTGGAGTGGGCGGGGGGCCTACGAGCAGTACTTC. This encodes CAWSGRGAYEQYF.

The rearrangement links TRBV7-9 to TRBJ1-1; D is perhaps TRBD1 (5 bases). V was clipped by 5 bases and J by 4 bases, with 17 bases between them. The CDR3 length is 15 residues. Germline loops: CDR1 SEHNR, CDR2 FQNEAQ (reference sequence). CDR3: CASSAQDNRGTEAFF. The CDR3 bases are TGTGCCAGCAGCGCCCAGGATAATAGGGGCACTGAAGCTTTCTTT. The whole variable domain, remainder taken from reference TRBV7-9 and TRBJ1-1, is DTGVSQNPRHKITKRGQNVTFRCDPISEHNRLYWYRQTLGQGPEFLTYFQNEAQLEKSRLLSDRFSAERPKGSFSTLEIQRTEQGDSAMYLCASSAQDNRGTEAFFGQGTRLTVV.

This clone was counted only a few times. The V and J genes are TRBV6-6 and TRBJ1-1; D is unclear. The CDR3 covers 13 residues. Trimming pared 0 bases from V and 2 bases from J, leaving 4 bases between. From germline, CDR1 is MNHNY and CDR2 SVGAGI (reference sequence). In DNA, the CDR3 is TGTGCCAGCAGTTACTCTATTAACACTGAAGCTTTCTTT. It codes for CASSYSINTEAFF.

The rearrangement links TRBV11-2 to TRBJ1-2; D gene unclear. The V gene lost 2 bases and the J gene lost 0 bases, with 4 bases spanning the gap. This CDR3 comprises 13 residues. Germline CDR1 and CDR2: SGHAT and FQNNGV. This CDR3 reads CASSLTANYGYTF. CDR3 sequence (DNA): TGTGCCAGCAGCTTAACAGCTAACTATGGCTACACCTTC.

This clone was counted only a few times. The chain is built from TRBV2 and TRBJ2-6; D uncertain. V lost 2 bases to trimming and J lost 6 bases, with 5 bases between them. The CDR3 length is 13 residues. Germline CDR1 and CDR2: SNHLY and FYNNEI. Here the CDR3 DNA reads TGTGCCAGCAGTGAATATATGGCCAACGTCCTGACTTTC. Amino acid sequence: CASSEYMANVLTF.

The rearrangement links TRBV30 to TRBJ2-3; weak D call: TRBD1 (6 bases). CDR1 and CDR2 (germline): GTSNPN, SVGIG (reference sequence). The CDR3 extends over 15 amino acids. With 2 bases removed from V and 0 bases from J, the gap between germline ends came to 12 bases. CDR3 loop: CAWSLGGSSTDTQYF. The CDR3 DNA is TGTGCCTGGAGTCTAGGGGGTAGCAGCACAGATACGCAGTATTTT. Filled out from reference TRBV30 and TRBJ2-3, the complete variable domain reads SQTIHQWPATLVQPVGSPLSLECTVEGTSNPNLYWYRQAAGRGLQLLFYSVGIGQISSEVPQNLSASRPQDRQFILSSKKLLLSDSGFYLCAWSLGGSSTDTQYFGPGTRLTVL.

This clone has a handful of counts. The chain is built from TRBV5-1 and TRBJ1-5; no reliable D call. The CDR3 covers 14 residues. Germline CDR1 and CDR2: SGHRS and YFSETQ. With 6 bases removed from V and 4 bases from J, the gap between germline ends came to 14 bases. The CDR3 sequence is CASKVLPGNQPQHF. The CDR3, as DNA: TGCGCCAGCAAAGTTCTGCCAGGAAATCAGCCCCAGCATTTT.

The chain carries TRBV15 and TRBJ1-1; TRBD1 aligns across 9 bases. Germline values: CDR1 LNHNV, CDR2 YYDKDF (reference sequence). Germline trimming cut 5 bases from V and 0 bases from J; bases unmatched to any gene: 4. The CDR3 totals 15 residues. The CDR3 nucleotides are TGTGCCACCAGCCGGGACAGGGCCATGAACACTGAAGCTTTCTTT. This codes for CATSRDRAMNTEAFF.

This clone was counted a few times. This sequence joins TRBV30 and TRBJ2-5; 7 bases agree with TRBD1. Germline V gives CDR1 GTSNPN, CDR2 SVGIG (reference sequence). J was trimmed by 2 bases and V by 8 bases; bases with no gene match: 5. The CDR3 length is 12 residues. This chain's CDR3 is CAKGTAQETQYF. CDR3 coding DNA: TGTGCCAAAGGGACAGCTCAAGAGACCCAGTACTTC.

The CDR3 reads CAWSVSHQPQHF. In DNA, the CDR3 is TGTGCCTGGAGTGTATCTCATCAGCCCCAGCATTTT. The chain couples TRBV30 to TRBJ1-5; D remains unclear. The CDR3 length is 12 residues. In germline, CDR1 is GTSNPN, CDR2 SVGIG (reference sequence). V lost 0 bases, J lost 5 bases, and 5 bases lay in between.

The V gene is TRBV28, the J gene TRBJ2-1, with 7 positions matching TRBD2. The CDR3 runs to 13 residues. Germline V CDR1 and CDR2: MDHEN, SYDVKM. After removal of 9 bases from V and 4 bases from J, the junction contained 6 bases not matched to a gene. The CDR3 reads CASRLAGYNEQFF. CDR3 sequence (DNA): TGTGCCAGTAGATTAGCGGGTTACAATGAGCAGTTCTTC.

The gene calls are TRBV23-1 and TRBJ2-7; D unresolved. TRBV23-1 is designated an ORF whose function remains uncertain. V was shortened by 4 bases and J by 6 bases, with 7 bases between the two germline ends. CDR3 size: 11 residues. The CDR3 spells CASSRYSEQYF. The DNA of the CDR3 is TGCGCCAGCAGTCGGTACTCCGAGCAGTACTTC.

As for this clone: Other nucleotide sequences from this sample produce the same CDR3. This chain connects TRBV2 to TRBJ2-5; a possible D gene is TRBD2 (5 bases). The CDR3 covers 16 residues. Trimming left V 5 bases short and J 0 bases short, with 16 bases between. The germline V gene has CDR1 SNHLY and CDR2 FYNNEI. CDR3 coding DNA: TGTGCCAGCAGTAAACTAGTCGGGTCGTACCAAGAGACCCAGTACTTC. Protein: CASSKLVGSYQETQYF.

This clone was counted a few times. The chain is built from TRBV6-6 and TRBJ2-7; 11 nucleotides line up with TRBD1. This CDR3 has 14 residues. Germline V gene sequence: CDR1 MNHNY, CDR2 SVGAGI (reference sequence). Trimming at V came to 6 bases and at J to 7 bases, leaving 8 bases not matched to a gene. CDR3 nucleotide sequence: TGTGCCAGCAGGTCCGGACAGGGGGCGCTTGAGCAGTACTTC. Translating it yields CASRSGQGALEQYF.

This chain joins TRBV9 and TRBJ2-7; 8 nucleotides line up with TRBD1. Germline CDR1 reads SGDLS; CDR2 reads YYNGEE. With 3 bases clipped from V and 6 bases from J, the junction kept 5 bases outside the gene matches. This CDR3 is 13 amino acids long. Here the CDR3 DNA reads TGTGCCAGCAGCGCTCCCAGGGGGCTCGAGCAGTACTTC. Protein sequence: CASSAPRGLEQYF.

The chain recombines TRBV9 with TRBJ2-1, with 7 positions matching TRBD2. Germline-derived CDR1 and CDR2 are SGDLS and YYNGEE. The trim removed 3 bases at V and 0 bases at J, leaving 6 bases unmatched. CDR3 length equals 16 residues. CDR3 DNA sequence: TGTGCCAGCAGCGGCGGGAGTTTAGGCTCCTACAATGAGCAGTTCTTC. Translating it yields CASSGGSLGSYNEQFF.

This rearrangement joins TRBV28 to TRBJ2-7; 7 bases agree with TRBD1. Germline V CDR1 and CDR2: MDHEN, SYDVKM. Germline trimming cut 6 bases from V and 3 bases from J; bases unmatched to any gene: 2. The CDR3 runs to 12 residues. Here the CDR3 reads CASRGQNYEQYF. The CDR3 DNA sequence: TGTGCCAGCAGGGGACAGAACTACGAGCAGTACTTC.

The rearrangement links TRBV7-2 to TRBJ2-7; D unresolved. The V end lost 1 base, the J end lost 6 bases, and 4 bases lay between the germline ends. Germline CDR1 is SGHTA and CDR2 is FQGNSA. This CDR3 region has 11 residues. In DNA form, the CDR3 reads TGTGCCAGCAGCTTAGTCGGCGAGCAGTACTTC. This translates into CASSLVGEQYF.